This T cell receptor beta chain was profiled in a study of blood T cell repertoires in COVID-19 (dated by TCRdb to the early 2020s). General notes on the study: Samples covering the acute and convalescent phases of COVID-19 were provided by collaborators in the United States, Italy and Spain. The material from the prospective study consisted of cDNA or gDNA derived from T cells, B-cell-depleted T cells, or PBMCs. The dataset comprised deeply sampled blood TCRbeta repertoires from subjects exposed to, actively infected with, or recovered from COVID-19. The repertoires were released in a freely available public database intended as a resource for research on the immune response to SARS-CoV-2. The samples were drawn from two sources: the first 160 participants of the ongoing ImmuneRACE study, and some 1,300 subjects contributed by 6 global collaborators. The sample metadata nearly always contained a de-identified subject ID, COVID-19 status, age in years and sex. Where available, HLA class I and class II types were taken from metadata supplied by the sample provider and were not determined by assay-based typing. The paper's findings and limits, for the study overall: Clinical and demographic metadata were provided uncurated, with the amount varying by source and participant.

The immunoSEQ Assay, a bias-controlled multiplex PCR, was used to amplify TCRbeta CDR3 regions from genomic DNA. From the authors' description of their analysis: Nucleated cell counts per sample were estimated from amplification of reference gene primers within the assay. To quantify the absolute abundance of each unique TCRbeta CDR3 rearrangement, sequence reads were collapsed and filtered. Productive Simpson clonality was computed per sample as the square root of Simpson's diversity index over productive rearrangements. TCRdb limited this immuneACCESS table to in-frame rearrangements with V and J called. A share of clones is missing; checked studies link under half to unresolved V genes, and the rest is unexplained. That table is the source of V, J and clone size, and D and trimming were worked out from the DNA. The sample records 220,000 or so clones, around 86% of which are singletons. The leading ten clones occupy less than 9.5% of the sample.

As regards this clone: It lacks a known antigen. No qualities accompany the bases; no much larger clone lies one base away. Other nucleotide sequences in the sample specify the same CDR3.

One collaborating source in Seattle enrolled patients during active infection and followed them longitudinally through the course of disease. Collaborating institutions collected whole blood in K2EDTA tubes following their own protocols. For TCRbeta analysis, collaborators shipped samples in one of three forms: frozen whole blood, isolated PBMCs, or DNA extracted from either of those sample types. From a lookup of the germline V gene, CDR1 and CDR2 are MNHEY and SVGEGT. V sheds 2 bases and J sheds 1 base, leaving 5 bases between their ends. The CDR3, cysteine through phenylalanine, is 13 amino acids long. This entry keeps only the CDR3 DNA: 39 bases, framed from base 1.

The TCR originated in a woman at least 80 years old with COVID-19, enrolled during active disease. The sample comprised peripheral blood. In this chain, TRBV6-2 or TRBV6-3 is recombined with TRBJ1-1; the D gene assignment is ambiguous. The DNA sequence is given as TGTGCCAGCAGTTACCCCAAGAACACTGAAGCTTTCTTT. This gives the protein CASSYPKNTEAFF.